This T cell receptor (beta chain) was observed in a study of chemoradiotherapy in HPV16-positive cancers. Whole-study context: Candidate HPV-specific clones and shared TCR motifs came from a couple of HPV16-positive patients.

Trimming removed 8 bases from V and 8 bases from J, with 18 bases in between. Germline assignment: CDR1 MDHEN and CDR2 SYDVKM. CDR3 length: 13 amino acids. Sequencing used immunoSEQ multiplex PCR; TCRdb keeps in-frame clones, though not all of them. Of about 10,000 clones in the sample, roughly 65% were seen once. Study-wide results and limits: Non-HPV-specific T cells did not expand in tumors during treatment, whereas candidate HPV-specific clones and E7-related motifs did. In HPV16-positive patients, HPV-responsive T-cell expansion tracked better recurrence-free survival. HPV-specific T cells were functionally defined from only a couple of HPV16-positive patients.

Of note for this clone: No antigen is known for it.

J is TRBJ1-1 and V is TRBV28, with a weak D call TRBD1 (5 bases). The clonotype comes from a human donor with HPV-associated anogenital cancer. The sample was collected from a patient who underwent chemoradiotherapy. CDR3 nucleotide sequence: TGTGCCAGCTCAGTGGAGGCGACAGTGGAAGCTTTCTTT. Protein product: CASSVEATVEAFF. Supplemented by reference TRBV28 and TRBJ1-1, the full variable domain reads DVKVTQSSRYLVKRTGEKVFLECVQDMDHENMFWYRQDPGLGLRLIYFSYDVKMKEKGDIPEGYSVSREKKERFSLILESASTNQTSMYLCASSVEATVEAFFGQGTRLTVV.